The sequence of this T cell receptor beta chain was determined in a study of cytomegalovirus exposure and HLA in healthy donors. In nominal health when sampled, donors likely had unrecorded immune exposures nonetheless. The CDR3 extends over 16 amino acids. Trimming took off 4 bases at V and 4 bases at J, with 21 bases between the two ends. CDR1 and CDR2 from the germline V gene are GTSNPN and SVGIG (reference sequence). PCR primers comprised 60 Vbeta and 13 Jbeta primers. The assay was immunoSEQ multiplex PCR, and TCRdb's table has in-frame clones only and misses some. The repertoire holds about 220,000 clones, with less than 85% as singletons.

The source is a man between 18 and 29 years old in good health and CMV-seronegative. The sample consisted of PBMCs. The chain carries TRBV30 and TRBJ2-3; D perhaps matches TRBD2 (5 bases). The CDR3 protein is CAWTPDRGFVPDTQYF. The CDR3 nucleotides are TGTGCCTGGACCCCCGACCGGGGATTTGTCCCAGATACGCAGTATTTT.